This T cell receptor beta chain was sequenced for a study of blood T cell repertoires in COVID-19. The wider study: The United States, Italy and Spain were the sources of the acute and convalescent COVID-19 samples.

V shed 6 bases, J shed 5 bases, and the junction held 9 bases outside the gene matches. The CDR3 covers 14 residues. CDR1 is MDHEN, CDR2 SYDVKM, per germline. Study processing details: Reference gene primer amplification gave nucleated cell count estimates. The assay was immunoSEQ multiplex PCR, and TCRdb's table has in-frame clones only and misses some. V and J calls and clone size come straight from that table; D and trimming were deduced from the DNA. Among around 250,000 clones listed, around four fifths were seen once. The source material was PBMCs or T cells enriched from blood (not recorded which). The chain joins TRBV28 to TRBJ1-2; 7 bases align to TRBD1. The TCR sequence derives from a man aged 25-45 years with acute COVID-19. The DNA for the CDR3 is TGTGCCAGCAGGGCAACCGGGACAGCGTATGGCTACACCTTC. Translating gives CASRATGTAYGYTF.